The clone carrying this T cell receptor beta chain was seen at least ten times. The antigen is not known. The read halts 3 residues ahead of the CDR3 end, with the missing end drawn from the germline J gene. V shed 2 bases and J 0 bases; nucleotides not matched to a gene: 11. The CDR3 runs to 18 residues. Germline CDR1 and CDR2: GTSNPN and SVGIG (reference sequence). Clones were sequenced by immunoSEQ multiplex PCR, and TCRdb holds only the in-frame ones, with some missing. This sample carries 60,000 to 75,000 clones and no singletons, and about 1.5% goes to the top ten. The entry originates in a study of T cell clonality in common variable immunodeficiency. Study conclusions and caveats: Fewer TCRbeta clones were shared among CVID subjects than controls. T cell subpopulation sequencing would be needed to explain CVID clonality. Fewer deletions and N-nucleotide insertions were reportedly seen in common variable immunodeficiency TCR beta sequences.

V usage is TRBV30 and J usage is TRBJ1-3; 9 nucleotides align to TRBD1. Sequenced material: peripheral blood mononuclear cells. This receptor was taken from a person aged 18 to 69 in good health. The sequenced part of the CDR3 DNA is TGTGCCTGGAGTCACAAACGGGACAGGGTACTCTCTGGAAACACC. This translates into CAWSHKRDRVLSGNT. The entire CDR3 sequence reads CAWSHKRDRVLSGNTIYF.